This T cell receptor (beta chain) comes out of a study of tissue T cells after allogeneic stem cell transplantation. Of note for this clone: Its target is not known. Gene names are mouse gene names. The read stops 1 residue short of the end of the CDR3; the missing end is completed from the germline J gene.

Study-wide results and caveats: Some tissue clones might be persisting host cells; their alloreactivity or antigen specificity was not determined.

Noted time point: mouse harvest day 14 after allogeneic transplant. Tail vein injection delivered 10^7 T-cell-depleted bone marrow cells and 10^6 splenic CD5+ T cells. This mouse GVHD model was MHC-mismatched B6 to BALB/c, profiled day 7 or 14. Using immunoSEQ multiplex PCR, the repertoire was profiled, and TCRdb retains in-frame clones only, with some absent. Here the sample spans 3,000 to 4,000 clones, roughly 50% being singletons. Trimming took 3 bases from V and 0 from J; bases not matched to a gene: 1. The length of the CDR3 is 16 residues. The V gene's germline CDR1 is SGHSA and CDR2 FRNQAP. This receptor was identified in a female BALB/c mouse given C57BL/6 T cells with graft-versus-host disease after an allogeneic hematopoietic cell transplant. The sample consisted of gut tissue. The chain joins TRBV16 to TRBJ2-2, with 10 positions matching TRBD2. The covered CDR3 bases are TGTGCAAGCAGCTTGACTGGGGGGACAAACACCGGGCAGCTCTAC. Amino acid sequence: CASSLTGGTNTGQLY. The full CDR3 reads CASSLTGGTNTGQLYF.